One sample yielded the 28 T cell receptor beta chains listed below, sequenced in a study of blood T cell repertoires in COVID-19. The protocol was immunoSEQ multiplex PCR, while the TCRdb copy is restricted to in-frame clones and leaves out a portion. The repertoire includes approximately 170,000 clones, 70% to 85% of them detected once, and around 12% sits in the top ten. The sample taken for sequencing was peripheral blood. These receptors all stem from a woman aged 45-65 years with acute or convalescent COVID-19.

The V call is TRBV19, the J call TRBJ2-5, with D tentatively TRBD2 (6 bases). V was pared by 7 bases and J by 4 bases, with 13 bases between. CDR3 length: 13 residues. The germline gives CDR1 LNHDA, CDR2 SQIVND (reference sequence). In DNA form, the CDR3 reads TGTGCCAGTATGCGCGGGAATGGAGAGACCCAGTACTTC. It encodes CASMRGNGETQYF.

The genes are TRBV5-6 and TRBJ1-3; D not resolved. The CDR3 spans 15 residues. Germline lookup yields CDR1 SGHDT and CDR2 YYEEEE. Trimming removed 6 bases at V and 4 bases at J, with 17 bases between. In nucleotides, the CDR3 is TGTGCCAGCATCGAAAGGTGGAGGCCAGGAAACACCATATATTTT. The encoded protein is CASIERWRPGNTIYF.

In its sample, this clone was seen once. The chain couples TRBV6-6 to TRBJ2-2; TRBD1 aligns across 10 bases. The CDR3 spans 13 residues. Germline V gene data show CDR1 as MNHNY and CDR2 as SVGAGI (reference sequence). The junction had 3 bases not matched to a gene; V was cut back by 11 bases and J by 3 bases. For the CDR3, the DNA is TGTGCCTCCGGGACAGGGGACACCGGGGAGCTGTTTTTT. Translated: CASGTGDTGELFF.

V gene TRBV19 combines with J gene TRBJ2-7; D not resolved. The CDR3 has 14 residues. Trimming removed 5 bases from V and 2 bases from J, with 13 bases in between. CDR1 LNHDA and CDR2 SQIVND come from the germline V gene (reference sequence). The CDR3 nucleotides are TGTGCCAGTAGTGTGATGACAACAACCTACGAGCAGTACTTC. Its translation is CASSVMTTTYEQYF.

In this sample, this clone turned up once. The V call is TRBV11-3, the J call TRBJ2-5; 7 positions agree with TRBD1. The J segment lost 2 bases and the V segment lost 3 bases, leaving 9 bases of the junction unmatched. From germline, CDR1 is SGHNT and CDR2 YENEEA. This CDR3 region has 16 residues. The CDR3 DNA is TGTGCCAGCAGCTTTTCCGGGACAGAGAGTCAAGAGACCCAGTACTTC. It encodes CASSFSGTESQETQYF. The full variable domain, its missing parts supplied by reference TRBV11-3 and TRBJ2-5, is EAGVVQSPRYKIIEKKQPVAFWCNPISGHNTLYWYLQNLGQGPELLIRYENEEAVDDSQLPKDRFSAERLKGVDSTLKIQPAELGDSAVYLCASSFSGTESQETQYFGPGTRLLVL.

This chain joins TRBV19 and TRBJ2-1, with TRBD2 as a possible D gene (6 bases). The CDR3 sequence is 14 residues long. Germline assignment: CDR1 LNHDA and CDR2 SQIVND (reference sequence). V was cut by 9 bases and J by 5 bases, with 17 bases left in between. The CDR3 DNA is TGTGCCAGCACCAATAGCGGCCGCCACAATGAGCAGTTCTTC. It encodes CASTNSGRHNEQFF.

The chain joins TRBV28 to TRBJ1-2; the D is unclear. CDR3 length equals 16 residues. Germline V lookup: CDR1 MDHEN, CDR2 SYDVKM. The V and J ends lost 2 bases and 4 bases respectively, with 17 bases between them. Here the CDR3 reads CASSLGLGRSFYGYTF. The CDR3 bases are TGTGCCAGCAGTTTAGGTTTGGGCCGTTCTTTCTATGGCTACACCTTC.

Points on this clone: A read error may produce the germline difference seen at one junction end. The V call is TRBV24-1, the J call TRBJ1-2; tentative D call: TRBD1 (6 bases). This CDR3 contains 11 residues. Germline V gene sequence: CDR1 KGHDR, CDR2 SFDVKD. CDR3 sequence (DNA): TGTGCCACCAGTGAAACAGGGTGGAATTCCTTC. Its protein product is CATSETGWNSF.

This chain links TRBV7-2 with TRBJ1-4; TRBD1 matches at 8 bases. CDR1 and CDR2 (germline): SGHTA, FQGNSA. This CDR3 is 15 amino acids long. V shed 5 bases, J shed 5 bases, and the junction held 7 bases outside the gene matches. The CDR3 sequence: CASSQNRGTNEKLFF. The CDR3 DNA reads TGTGCCAGCAGCCAGAACAGGGGGACGAATGAAAAACTGTTTTTT. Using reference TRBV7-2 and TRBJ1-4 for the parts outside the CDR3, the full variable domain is GAGVSQSPSNKVTEKGKDVELRCDPISGHTALYWYRQSLGQGLEFLIYFQGNSAPDKSGLPSDRFSAERTGGSVSTLTIQRTQQEDSAVYLCASSQNRGTNEKLFFGSGTQLSVL.

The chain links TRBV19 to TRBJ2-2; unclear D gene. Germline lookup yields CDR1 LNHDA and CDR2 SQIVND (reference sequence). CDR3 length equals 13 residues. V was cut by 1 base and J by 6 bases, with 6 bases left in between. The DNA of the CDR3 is TGTGCCAGTAGTATAGGAGATCCCGGGGAGCTGTTTTTT. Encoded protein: CASSIGDPGELFF.

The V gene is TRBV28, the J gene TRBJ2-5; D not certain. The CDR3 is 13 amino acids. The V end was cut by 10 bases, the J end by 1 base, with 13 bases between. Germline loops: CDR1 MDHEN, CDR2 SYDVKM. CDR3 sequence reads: CATNPIIQETQYF. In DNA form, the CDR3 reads TGTGCCACTAATCCGATAATCCAAGAGACCCAGTACTTC.

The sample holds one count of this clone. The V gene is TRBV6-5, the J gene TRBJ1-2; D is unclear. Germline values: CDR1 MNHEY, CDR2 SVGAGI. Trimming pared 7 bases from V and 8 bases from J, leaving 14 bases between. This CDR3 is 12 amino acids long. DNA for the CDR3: TGTGCCAGCACCACCAGGAAGTCCGGCTACACCTTC. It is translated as CASTTRKSGYTF.

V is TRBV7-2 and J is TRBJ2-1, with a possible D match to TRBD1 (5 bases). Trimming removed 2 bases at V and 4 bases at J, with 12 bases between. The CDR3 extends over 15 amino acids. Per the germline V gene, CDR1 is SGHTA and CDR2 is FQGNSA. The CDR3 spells CASSLKPGLYNEQFF. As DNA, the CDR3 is TGTGCCAGCAGCTTAAAGCCAGGGTTATACAATGAGCAGTTCTTC. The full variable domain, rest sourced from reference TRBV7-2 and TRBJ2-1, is GAGVSQSPSNKVTEKGKDVELRCDPISGHTALYWYRQSLGQGLEFLIYFQGNSAPDKSGLPSDRFSAERTGGSVSTLTIQRTQQEDSAVYLCASSLKPGLYNEQFFGPGTRLTVL.

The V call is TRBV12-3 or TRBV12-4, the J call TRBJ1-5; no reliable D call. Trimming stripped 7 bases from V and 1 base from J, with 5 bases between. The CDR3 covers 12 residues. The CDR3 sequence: CASTISNQPQHF. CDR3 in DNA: TGTGCCAGCACAATCAGCAATCAGCCCCAGCATTTT.

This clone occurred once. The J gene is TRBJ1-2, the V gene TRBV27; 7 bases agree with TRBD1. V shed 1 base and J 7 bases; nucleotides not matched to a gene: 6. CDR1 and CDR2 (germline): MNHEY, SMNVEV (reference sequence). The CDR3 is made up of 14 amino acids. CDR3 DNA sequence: TGTGCCAGCAGTTTATTGCAGGGGGGAGCTGGCTACACCTTC. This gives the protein CASSLLQGGAGYTF.

CDR3 bases: TGTGCCAGCAGTTCCCTTGCGGGCTCTGGAAACACCATATATTTT. As protein: CASSSLAGSGNTIYF. The genes are TRBV28 and TRBJ1-3; D gene uncertain. The V end was cut by 4 bases, the J end by 0 bases, with 10 bases between. CDR3 size: 15 residues. Looked up from germline, CDR1 is MDHEN and CDR2 is SYDVKM.

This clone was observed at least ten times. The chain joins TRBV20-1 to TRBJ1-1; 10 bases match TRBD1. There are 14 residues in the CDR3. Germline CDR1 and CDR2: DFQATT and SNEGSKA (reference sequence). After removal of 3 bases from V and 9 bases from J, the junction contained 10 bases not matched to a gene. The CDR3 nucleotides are TGCAGTGCTAGTGCTGACAGGGGGCCCAATCAAGCTTTCTTT. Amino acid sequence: CSASADRGPNQAFF.

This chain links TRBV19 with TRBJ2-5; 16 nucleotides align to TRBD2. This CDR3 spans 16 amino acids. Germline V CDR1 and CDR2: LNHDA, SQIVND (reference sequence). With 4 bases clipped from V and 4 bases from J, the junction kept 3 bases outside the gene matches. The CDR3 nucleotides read TGTGCCAGTAGTAGGGGACTAGCGGGAGGGGTAGAGACCCAGTACTTC. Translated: CASSRGLAGGVETQYF.

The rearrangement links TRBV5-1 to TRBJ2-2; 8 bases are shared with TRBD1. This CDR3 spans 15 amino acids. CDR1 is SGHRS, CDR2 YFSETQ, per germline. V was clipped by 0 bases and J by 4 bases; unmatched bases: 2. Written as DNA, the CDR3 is TGCGCCAGCAGCTTGGTGGACAGGGCCACCGGGGAGCTGTTTTTT. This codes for CASSLVDRATGELFF.

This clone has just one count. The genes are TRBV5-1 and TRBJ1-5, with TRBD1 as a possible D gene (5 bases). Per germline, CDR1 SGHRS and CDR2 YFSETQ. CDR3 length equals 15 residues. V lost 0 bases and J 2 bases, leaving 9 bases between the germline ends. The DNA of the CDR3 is TGCGCCAGCAGCTTGGGACAGCCAGGCAATCAGCCCCAGCATTTT. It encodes CASSLGQPGNQPQHF.

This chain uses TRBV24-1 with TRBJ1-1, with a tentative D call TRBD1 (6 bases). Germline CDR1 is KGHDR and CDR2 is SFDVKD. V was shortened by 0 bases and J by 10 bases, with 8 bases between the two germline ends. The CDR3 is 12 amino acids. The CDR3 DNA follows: TGTGCCACCAGTGATTTGACAGGGCGAGCTTTCTTT. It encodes CATSDLTGRAFF.

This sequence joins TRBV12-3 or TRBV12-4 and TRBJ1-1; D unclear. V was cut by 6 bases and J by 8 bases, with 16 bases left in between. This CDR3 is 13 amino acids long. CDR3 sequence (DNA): TGTGCCAGCAGCCCCGACCATCGCAGGGAAGCTTTCTTT. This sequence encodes CASSPDHRREAFF.

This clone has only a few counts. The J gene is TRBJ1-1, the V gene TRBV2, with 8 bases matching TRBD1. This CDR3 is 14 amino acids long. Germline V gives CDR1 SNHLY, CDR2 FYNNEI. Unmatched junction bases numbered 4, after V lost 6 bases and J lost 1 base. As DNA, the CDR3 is TGTGCCAGCAGGAGGGGACAGGAGAACACTGAAGCTTTCTTT. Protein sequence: CASRRGQENTEAFF.

The CDR3 DNA is TGTGCCAGCAGCCCTTCCATGGGGGCGGGAAACACCATATATTTT. It specifies CASSPSMGAGNTIYF. The rearrangement uses TRBV6-6 and TRBJ1-3; D might be TRBD1 (6 bases). This CDR3 contains 15 residues. Trimming left V 6 bases short and J 4 bases short, with 16 bases between. Germline-derived CDR1 and CDR2 are MNHNY and SVGAGI (reference sequence).

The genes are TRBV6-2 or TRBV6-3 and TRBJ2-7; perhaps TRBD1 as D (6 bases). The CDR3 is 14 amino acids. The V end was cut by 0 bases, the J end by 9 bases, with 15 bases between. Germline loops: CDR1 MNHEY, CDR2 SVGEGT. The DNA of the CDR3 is TGTGCCAGCAGTTACTCTGGGACATTGGTCGTGCAGTACTTC. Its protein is CASSYSGTLVVQYF.

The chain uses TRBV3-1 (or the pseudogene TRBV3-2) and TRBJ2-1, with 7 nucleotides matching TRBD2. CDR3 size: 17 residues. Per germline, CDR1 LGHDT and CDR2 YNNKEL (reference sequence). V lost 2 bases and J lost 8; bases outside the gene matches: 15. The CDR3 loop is CASSQSSLMGLWDEQFF. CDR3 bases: TGTGCCAGCAGCCAATCATCTTTAATGGGACTATGGGATGAGCAGTTCTTC.

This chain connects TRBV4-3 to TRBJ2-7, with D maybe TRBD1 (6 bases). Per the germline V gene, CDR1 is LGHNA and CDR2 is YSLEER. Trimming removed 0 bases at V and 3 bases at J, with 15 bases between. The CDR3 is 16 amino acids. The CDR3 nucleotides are TGCGCCAGCAGCCAAGAGAGGCAGGGGACATACTACGAGCAGTACTTC. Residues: CASSQERQGTYYEQYF.

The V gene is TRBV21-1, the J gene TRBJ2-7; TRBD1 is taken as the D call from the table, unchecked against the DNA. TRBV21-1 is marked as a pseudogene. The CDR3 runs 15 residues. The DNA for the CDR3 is TGTGCCAGCAGCAGCGGGGACAGTTTCTCCTACGAGCAGTACTTC. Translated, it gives CASSSGDSFSYEQYF.